The sequence of this T cell receptor beta chain was determined in a study of T cell changes during pregnancy in multiple sclerosis. Germline values: CDR1 SGHRS, CDR2 YFSETQ. The CDR3 sequence is 14 residues long. V lost 7 bases to trimming and J lost 4 bases; unmatched junction nucleotides: 10. The method was immunoSEQ multiplex PCR; TCRdb's version includes in-frame clones alone and lacks a portion of them. The sample lists under 25,000 clones, more than 75% occurring once. This clonotype was obtained from a female donor with multiple sclerosis, enrolled in a pregnancy study. The chain couples TRBV5-1 to TRBJ1-1, with TRBD1 matching over 7 bases. The material sequenced was CD8+ T cells from peripheral blood mononuclear cells, taken after pregnancy. The CDR3 DNA follows: TGCGCCAGCCGATCCGACAGGGTGAGCACTGAAGCTTTCTTT. Residues: CASRSDRVSTEAFF.